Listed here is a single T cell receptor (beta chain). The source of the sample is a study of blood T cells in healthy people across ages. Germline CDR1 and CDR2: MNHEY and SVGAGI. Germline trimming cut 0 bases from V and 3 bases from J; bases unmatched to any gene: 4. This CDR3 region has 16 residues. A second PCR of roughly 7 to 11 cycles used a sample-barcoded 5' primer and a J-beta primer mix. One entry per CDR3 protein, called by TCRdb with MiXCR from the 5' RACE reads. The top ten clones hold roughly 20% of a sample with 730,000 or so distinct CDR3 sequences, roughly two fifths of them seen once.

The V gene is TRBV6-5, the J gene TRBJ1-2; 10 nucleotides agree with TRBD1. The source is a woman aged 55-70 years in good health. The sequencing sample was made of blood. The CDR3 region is CASSYSRTGGDYGYTF. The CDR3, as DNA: TGTGCCAGCAGTTACTCGAGGACAGGGGGAGACTATGGCTACACCTTC.